Following are 14 T cell receptor beta chains from one sample sequenced in a study of shared clonotypes between healthy human individuals. TCRdb's table, derived via immunoSEQ multiplex PCR, lists solely in-frame clones and lacks some. This table has nearly 500,000 clones, 76% appearing once. Source material: PBMCs. The receptors here all came from a woman between 40 and 55 years old in good health. Some clones in this sample may be carry-over from other donors' samples.

The sample holds one count of this clone. One base separates it from a far larger clone, so it is likely a read error. The rearrangement joins TRBV18 to TRBJ1-1; tentatively, D is TRBD1 (6 bases). Germline V gene data show CDR1 as KGHSH and CDR2 as LQKENI. The CDR3 totals 15 residues. Trimming pared 3 bases from V and 3 bases from J, leaving 14 bases between. The CDR3: CASSPWTAMDTEAFF. As DNA, the CDR3 is TGTGCCAGCTCACCCTGGACAGCCATGGACACTGAAGCTTTCTTT.

This chain connects TRBV6-1 to TRBJ1-4, with D possibly matching TRBD1 (6 bases). With 7 bases removed from V and 7 bases from J, the gap between germline ends came to 16 bases. CDR1 is MNHNS and CDR2 is SASEGT in the germline V gene. This CDR3 comprises 14 residues. CDR3 sequence (DNA): TGTGCCAGCATGGAACGGGGGGGCGGTGAAAAACTGTTTTTT. Residues: CASMERGGGEKLFF.

To note about this clone: A single base separates this from a much larger clone, so it may be a read error. The V and J genes are TRBV5-1 and TRBJ2-7, with unresolved D. This CDR3 contains 13 residues. Germline CDR1 reads SGHRS; CDR2 reads YFSETQ. V dropped 1 base and J dropped 0 bases, with 5 bases sitting between them. The CDR3 nucleotides read TGCGCCAGCAGCTTGCCTCCCTCCTACGAGCAGTACTTC. Its protein product is CASSLPPSYEQYF.

The chain employs TRBV19 and TRBJ2-1; 9 nucleotides agree with TRBD2. Germline V CDR1 and CDR2: LNHDA, SQIVND (reference sequence). There are 15 residues in the CDR3. The V gene end was trimmed by 9 bases and the J gene end by 9 bases; junction bases not matched to a gene: 15. The DNA for the CDR3 is TGTGCCAGCCGTTATAGGGGCGGGAGGGACTTTGAGCAGTTCTTC. Its protein product is CASRYRGGRDFEQFF.

The chain has TRBV29-1 and TRBJ2-2, with TRBD2 as a possible D gene (5 bases). CDR3 length: 14 residues. The germline gives CDR1 SQVTM, CDR2 ANQGSEA. With 6 bases removed from V and 5 bases from J, the gap between germline ends came to 16 bases. CDR3 protein: CSVPREGRTGELFF. The CDR3 nucleotides are TGCAGCGTGCCCCGGGAAGGGAGAACCGGGGAGCTGTTTTTT.

At least ten counts were recorded for this clone. Other DNA sequences in the sample encode the same CDR3. The chain carries TRBV7-2 and TRBJ1-1; 9 bases are a match to TRBD1. The CDR3 loop spans 14 amino acids. Germline-derived CDR1 and CDR2 are SGHTA and FQGNSA. V lost 5 bases to trimming and J lost 4 bases; unmatched junction nucleotides: 5. CDR3 in DNA: TGTGCCAGCAGCGGACAGGGGCCAGGCACTGAAGCTTTCTTT. It encodes CASSGQGPGTEAFF.

CDR3 protein: CASSILGRLEAFF. The CDR3 coding sequence is TGTGCCAGCTCAATCCTGGGTAGGCTAGAAGCTTTCTTT. This chain links TRBV18 with TRBJ1-1; D gene ambiguous. Germline V gives CDR1 KGHSH, CDR2 LQKENI. V lost 5 bases and J 8 bases, leaving 15 bases between the germline ends. This CDR3 has 13 residues.

Concerning this clone: Possible read error: a much larger clone is one base away. Other nucleotide sequences from this sample produce the same CDR3. The CDR3 loop is CSARGGYEQYF. The CDR3 coding sequence is TGCAGTGCTAGAGGGGGCTACGAGCAGTACTTC. The chain recombines TRBV20-1 with TRBJ2-7; D unresolved. The CDR3 runs 11 residues. V was cut by 1 base and J by 3 bases, with 4 bases left in between. Germline V gives CDR1 DFQATT, CDR2 SNEGSKA (reference sequence).

The chain has TRBV28 and TRBJ2-2, with D possibly matching TRBD1 (5 bases). The germline V and J ends were trimmed by 8 bases and 0 bases, with 7 bases remaining between them. The CDR3 runs 13 residues. Germline assignment: CDR1 MDHEN and CDR2 SYDVKM. In nucleotides, the CDR3 is TGTGCCAGCTGGGGCTCGAACACCGGGGAGCTGTTTTTT. Protein: CASWGSNTGELFF.

The rearrangement joins TRBV4-2 to TRBJ2-7, with 8 bases lining up with TRBD2. The CDR3 is 16 amino acids. V gave up 3 bases and J gave up 9 bases; unmatched junction bases: 16. Germline V gene sequence: CDR1 LGHNA, CDR2 YNFKEQ. This CDR3 reads CASSQITGTSISGQYF. CDR3 nucleotide sequence: TGTGCCAGCAGCCAGATTACCGGGACTAGTATCAGCGGGCAGTACTTC.

CDR3 sequence: CASQARGGTEAFF. The DNA of the CDR3 is TGTGCCAGCCAAGCTCGGGGGGGGACTGAAGCTTTCTTT. The J gene is TRBJ1-1, the V gene TRBV5-8; perhaps TRBD1 as D (5 bases). Germline values: CDR1 SGHTS, CDR2 YDEGEE. The V gene lost 7 bases and the J gene lost 5 bases, with 15 bases spanning the gap. The CDR3 consists of 13 residues.

The V call is TRBV5-5, the J call TRBJ1-5; D is unresolved. The CDR3 consists of 14 residues. Trimming took off 0 bases at V and 2 bases at J, with 6 bases between the two ends. From germline, CDR1 is SGHKS and CDR2 YYEKEE (reference sequence). The CDR3 DNA sequence: TGTGCCAGCAGCTTGGACGGACGCAATCAGCCCCAGCATTTT. Its protein product is CASSLDGRNQPQHF.

The V gene is TRBV6-1, the J gene TRBJ1-2; D ambiguous. V shed 3 bases and J shed 4 bases, with 9 bases lying between them. Looked up from germline, CDR1 is MNHNS and CDR2 is SASEGT. CDR3 length: 13 amino acids. The DNA for the CDR3 is TGTGCCAGCAGTGAGGGAGGGTCCTATGGCTACACCTTC. It specifies CASSEGGSYGYTF.

The chain carries TRBV28 and TRBJ2-7, with 7 bases aligning to TRBD2. Unmatched junction bases numbered 9, after V lost 7 bases and J lost 0 bases. Germline V gene lookup returns CDR1 MDHEN and CDR2 SYDVKM. The CDR3 extends over 15 amino acids. CDR3 nucleotides: TGTGCCAGCATTAGCGGGCATTTTAGCTCCTACGAGCAGTACTTC. Translated: CASISGHFSSYEQYF.